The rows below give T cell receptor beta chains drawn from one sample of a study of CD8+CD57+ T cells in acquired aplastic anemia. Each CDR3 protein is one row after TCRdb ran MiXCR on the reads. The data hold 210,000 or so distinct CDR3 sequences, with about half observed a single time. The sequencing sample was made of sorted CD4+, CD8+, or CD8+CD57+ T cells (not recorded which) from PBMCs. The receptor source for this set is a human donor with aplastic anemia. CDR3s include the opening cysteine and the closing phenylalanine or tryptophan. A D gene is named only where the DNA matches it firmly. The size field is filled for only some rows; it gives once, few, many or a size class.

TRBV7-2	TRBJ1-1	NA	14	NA	TGTGCCAGCAGCAGAGGGGGGAGGGCCACTGAAGCTTTCTTT	CASSRGGRATEAFF
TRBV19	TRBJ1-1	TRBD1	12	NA	TGTGCCAGCCGGGACAGGCACGGTGATGCTTTCTTT	CASRDRHGDAFF
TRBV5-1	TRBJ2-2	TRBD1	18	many	TGCGCCAGCAGCGATTGGGACAGGGGGCAGTTCGAGGCCGGGGAGCTGTTTTTT	CASSDWDRGQFEAGELFF
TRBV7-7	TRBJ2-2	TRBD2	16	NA	TGTGCCAGCAGCTTAACAGCGGGGGTTATGGCCGGGGAGCTGTTTTTT	CASSLTAGVMAGELFF
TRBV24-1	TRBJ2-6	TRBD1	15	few	TGTGCCACCGGACAGGTAAACTCTGGGGCCAACGTCCTGACTTTC	CATGQVNSGANVLTF
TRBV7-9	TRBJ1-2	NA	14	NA	TGTGCCAGCTCGTACCGGGACCTATTCTATGGCTACACCTTC	CASSYRDLFYGYTF
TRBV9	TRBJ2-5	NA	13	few	TGTGCCAGCAGCGCGTCAGGGAGGGAGACCCAGTACTTC	CASSASGRETQYF
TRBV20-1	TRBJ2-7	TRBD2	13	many	TGCAGTGCTCACCTAGCGGGGTCCTACGAGCAGTACTTC	CSAHLAGSYEQYF
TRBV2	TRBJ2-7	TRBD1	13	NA	TGTGCCAGCAAGGGACAGGGTGTCGACGAGCAGTACTTC	CASKGQGVDEQYF
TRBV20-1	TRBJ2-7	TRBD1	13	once	TGCAGTGCTGGGACAGGGAACTCCTACGAGCAGTACTTC	CSAGTGNSYEQYF
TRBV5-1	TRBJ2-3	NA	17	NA	TGCGCCAGCAGCTTGGGATGGGGACAAACCCCCTACAATGAGCAGTATTTT	CASSLGWGQTPYNEQYF
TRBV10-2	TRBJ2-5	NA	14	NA	TGCGCCAGCAGTGAAACGACAGTCCAAGAGACCCAGTACTTC	CASSETTVQETQYF
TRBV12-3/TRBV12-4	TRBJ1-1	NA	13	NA	TGTGCCAGCAGGACTCCCGAAACCACTGAAGCTTTCTTT	CASRTPETTEAFF
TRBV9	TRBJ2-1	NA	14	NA	TGTGCCAGCAGCGAAAGTGGCTCCTACAATGAGCAGTTCTTC	CASSESGSYNEQFF
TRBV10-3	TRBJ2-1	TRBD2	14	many	TGTGCCATCAGTGAGTCGGGGGGGTCCAATGAGCAGTTCTTC	CAISESGGSNEQFF
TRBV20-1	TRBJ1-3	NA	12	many	TGCAGTGCTAGGGGGTCTGGAAACACCATATATTTT	CSARGSGNTIYF
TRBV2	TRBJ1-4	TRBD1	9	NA	TGTGCCAGCAGCGCTGACAGGGCCTTT	CASSADRAF
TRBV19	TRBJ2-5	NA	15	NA	TGTGCCAGTAGTTCCCTAGGGGAGTACCAAGAGACCCAGTACTTC	CASSSLGEYQETQYF
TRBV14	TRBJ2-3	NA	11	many	TGTGCCAGCAGCCAAGTCGGGGCCCCGTATTTT	CASSQVGAPYF
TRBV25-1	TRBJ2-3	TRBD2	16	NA	TGTGCCAGCAGTGCTAAGGTCGGACTAGCGGGGGATACGCAGTATTTT	CASSAKVGLAGDTQYF